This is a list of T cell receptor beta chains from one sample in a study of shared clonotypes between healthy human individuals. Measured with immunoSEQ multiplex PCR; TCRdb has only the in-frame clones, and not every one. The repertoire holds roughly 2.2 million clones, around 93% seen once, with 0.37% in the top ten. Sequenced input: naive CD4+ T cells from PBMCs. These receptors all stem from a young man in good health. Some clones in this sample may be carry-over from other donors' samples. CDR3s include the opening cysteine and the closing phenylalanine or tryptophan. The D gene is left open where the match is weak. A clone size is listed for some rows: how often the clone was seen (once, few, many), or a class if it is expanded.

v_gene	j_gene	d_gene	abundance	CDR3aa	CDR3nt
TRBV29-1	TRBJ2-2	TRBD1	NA	CSGKTGVTTGELFF	TGCAGCGGGAAGACAGGGGTTACGACCGGGGAGCTGTTTTTT
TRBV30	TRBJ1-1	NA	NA	CALGAGTGTKAFF	TGTGCCTTGGGGGCCGGGACCGGGACTAAAGCTTTCTTT
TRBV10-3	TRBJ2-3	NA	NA	CAISWAVSTDTQYF	TGTGCCATCAGTTGGGCAGTCAGCACAGATACGCAGTATTTT
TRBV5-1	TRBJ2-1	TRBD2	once	CASSLVTSGTNEQFF	TGCGCCAGCAGCTTGGTGACTAGCGGGACCAATGAGCAGTTCTTC
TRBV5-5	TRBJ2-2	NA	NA	CASSLGGANTGELFF	TGTGCCAGCAGCTTAGGCGGGGCTAACACCGGGGAGCTGTTTTTT
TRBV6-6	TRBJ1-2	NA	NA	CASSYRRTVNYGYTF	TGTGCCAGCAGTTACCGCCGGACAGTCAACTATGGCTACACCTTC
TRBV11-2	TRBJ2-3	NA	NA	CASSLGPSTDTQYF	TGTGCCAGCAGCTTGGGACCGAGCACAGATACGCAGTATTTT
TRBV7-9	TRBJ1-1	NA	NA	CASSLDSGTEAFF	TGTGCCAGCAGCTTAGATTCTGGGACTGAAGCTTTCTTT
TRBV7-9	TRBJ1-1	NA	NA	CASSPYRGGDVNTEAFF	TGTGCCAGCAGCCCCTATAGGGGGGGCGACGTGAACACTGAAGCTTTCTTT
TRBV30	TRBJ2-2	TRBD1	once	CAWSKTGGTGELFF	TGTGCCTGGAGTAAGACAGGGGGAACCGGGGAGCTGTTTTTT
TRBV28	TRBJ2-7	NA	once	CASSLGDYEQYF	TGTGCCAGCAGTTTGGGAGACTACGAGCAGTACTTC
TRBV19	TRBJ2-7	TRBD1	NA	CASSGEQGDRDARYEQYF	TGTGCCAGTAGTGGGGAACAGGGGGACCGGGACGCCCGGTACGAGCAGTACTTC
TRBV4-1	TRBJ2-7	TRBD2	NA	CASSQDPGLAGGSSYEQYF	TGCGCCAGCAGCCAAGACCCCGGACTAGCGGGCGGTTCTTCCTACGAGCAGTACTTC
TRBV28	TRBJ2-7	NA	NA	CASSRRPGTAPEQYF	TGTGCCAGCAGCCGGAGGCCGGGAACAGCCCCGGAGCAGTACTTC
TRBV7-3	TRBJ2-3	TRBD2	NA	CASSQSLAGADTQYF	TGTGCCAGCAGCCAAAGTCTAGCGGGAGCAGATACGCAGTATTTT
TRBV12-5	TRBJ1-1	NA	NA	CASGYHQLGGEDTEAFF	TGTGCTAGTGGTTACCACCAATTGGGGGGGGAGGACACTGAAGCTTTCTTT
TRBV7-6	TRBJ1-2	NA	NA	CASSSQPGHGTGYTF	TGTGCCAGCAGCTCCCAGCCGGGACACGGGACAGGCTACACCTTC
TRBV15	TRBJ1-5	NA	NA	CATSRELGVGQPQHF	TGTGCCACCAGCAGAGAATTGGGGGTGGGTCAGCCCCAGCATTTT
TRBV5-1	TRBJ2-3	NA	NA	CASSAQGAVISDTQYF	TGCGCCAGCAGCGCACAGGGTGCGGTCATTTCAGATACGCAGTATTTT
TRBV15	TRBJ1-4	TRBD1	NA	CATSGRGATTNEKLFF	TGTGCCACCAGCGGCAGGGGGGCGACAACTAATGAAAAACTGTTTTTT
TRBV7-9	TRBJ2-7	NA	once	CASSAPTFSYEQYF	TGTGCCAGCAGCGCTCCTACCTTCTCCTACGAGCAGTACTTC
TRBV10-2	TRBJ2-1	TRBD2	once	CASTNLKTSPLYNEQFF	TGCGCCAGCACCAACTTAAAGACTAGCCCTCTTTACAATGAGCAGTTCTTC
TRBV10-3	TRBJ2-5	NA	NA	CAISDTSIEAQETQYF	TGTGCCATCAGTGATACTAGCATAGAGGCCCAAGAGACCCAGTACTTC
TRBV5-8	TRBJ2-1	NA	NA	CASSLNTNSYNEQFF	TGTGCCAGCAGCTTGAACACCAACTCCTACAATGAGCAGTTCTTC
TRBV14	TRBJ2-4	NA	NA	CASSQEMGIGNIQYF	TGTGCCAGCAGCCAAGAAATGGGGATCGGCAACATTCAGTACTTC
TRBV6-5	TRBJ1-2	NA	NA	CASSYQGNYGYTF	TGTGCCAGCAGTTATCAGGGTAACTATGGCTACACCTTC
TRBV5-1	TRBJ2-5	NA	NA	CASSLLGEEETQYF	TGCGCCAGCAGCTTGTTGGGGGAAGAAGAGACCCAGTACTTC
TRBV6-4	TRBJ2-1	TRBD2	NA	CASSDSWGGYNEQFF	TGTGCCAGCAGTGACTCGTGGGGAGGGTACAATGAGCAGTTCTTC
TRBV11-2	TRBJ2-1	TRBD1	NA	CASSVDRVVQFF	TGTGCCAGCAGCGTTGACAGGGTAGTACAGTTCTTC
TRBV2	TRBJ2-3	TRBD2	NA	CASAGVDDTQYF	TGTGCCAGCGCGGGGGTCGACGATACGCAGTATTTT